The 10 T cell receptor beta chains below were found in one sample sequenced in a study of radiotherapy plus CTLA-4 blockade in lung cancer. Only in-frame clones appear in the TCRdb table, and some are missing; sequencing was by immunoSEQ multiplex PCR. Among some 71,000 clones listed, 76% were seen once. This specimen consisted of peripheral blood, obtained from a patient treated with radiotherapy plus ipilimumab. Source of these receptors: a human donor with non-small cell lung cancer whose response to radiotherapy plus ipilimumab could not be evaluated. Some clones in this sample may be carry-over from other donors' samples.

This clone was counted a single time. The chain combines TRBV5-8 with TRBJ2-7; 7 bases fit TRBD2. Unmatched junction bases numbered 4, after V lost 4 bases and J lost 0 bases. Germline CDR1 is SGHTS and CDR2 is YDEGEE. The CDR3 spans 14 residues. DNA for the CDR3: TGTGCCAGCAGCCGGCGGGGGAGCTCCTACGAGCAGTACTTC. The encoded protein is CASSRRGSSYEQYF.

In the case of this clone: Germline is not matched at one junction end, which may reflect a read error. The chain has TRBV9 and TRBJ2-3, with D maybe TRBD2 (6 bases). Germline CDR1 SGDLS, CDR2 YYNGEE. This CDR3 is built from 13 residues. The CDR3: CASSVGTEPGSNF. In DNA form, the CDR3 reads TGTGCCAGCAGCGTTGGGACTGAACCGGGGTCGAATTTT.

The V call is TRBV2, the J call TRBJ2-2; tentative D call: TRBD1 (6 bases). In germline, CDR1 is SNHLY, CDR2 FYNNEI. This CDR3 region has 15 residues. Trimming took off 6 bases at V and 6 bases at J, with 17 bases between the two ends. The CDR3, as DNA: TGTGCCAGCAGGGAGGACAGCGGAGGATCCGGGGAGCTGTTTTTT. It translates to CASREDSGGSGELFF.

V is TRBV5-4 and J is TRBJ2-7; possibly TRBD1 for D (6 bases). CDR3 length: 14 amino acids. V was cut by 1 base and J by 3 bases, with 11 bases left in between. CDR1 SGHNT and CDR2 YYREEE come from the germline V gene (reference sequence). The DNA for the CDR3 is TGTGCCAGCAGCTTGCAAGGCAGGGGCTACGAGCAGTACTTC. It encodes CASSLQGRGYEQYF.

The chain employs TRBV28 and TRBJ2-3; 13 bases line up with TRBD2. Germline V gives CDR1 MDHEN, CDR2 SYDVKM. This CDR3 comprises 16 residues. Trimming took 4 bases from V and 1 from J; bases not matched to a gene: 2. DNA of the CDR3: TGTGCCAGCAGTTCCGGGACTAGCGGGGGCACAGATACGCAGTATTTT. Amino acid sequence: CASSSGTSGGTDTQYF.

This clone occurred a few times. The chain couples TRBV6-5 to TRBJ1-2; D gene uncertain. V was shortened by 3 bases and J by 0 bases, with 11 bases between the two germline ends. The CDR3 extends over 15 amino acids. CDR1 MNHEY and CDR2 SVGAGI come from the germline V gene. The chain's CDR3 is CASSYVRPANYGYTF. The CDR3 DNA follows: TGTGCCAGCAGTTATGTGAGGCCAGCTAACTATGGCTACACCTTC.

The chain combines TRBV29-1 with TRBJ1-1; TRBD1 matches 9 bases. Germline loops: CDR1 SQVTM, CDR2 ANQGSEA. The CDR3 runs 17 residues. V gave up 3 bases and J gave up 5 bases; unmatched junction bases: 16. The CDR3 loop reads CSVDYILRGTGSTEAFF. The CDR3 nucleotides read TGCAGCGTTGATTATATACTTCGCGGGACAGGGTCGACTGAAGCTTTCTTT.

The chain is built from TRBV28 and TRBJ1-5; TRBD1 aligns across 8 bases. The CDR3 is 14 residues long. J was trimmed by 4 bases and V by 6 bases; bases with no gene match: 5. Germline V lookup: CDR1 MDHEN, CDR2 SYDVKM. In nucleotides, the CDR3 is TGTGCCAGCAGCCCACAGGGGGTGAATCAGCCCCAGCATTTT. This encodes CASSPQGVNQPQHF.

The genes are TRBV5-4 and TRBJ2-5; 9 bases are shared with TRBD2. The CDR3 runs to 16 residues. The germline V gene encodes CDR1 SGHNT and CDR2 YYREEE (reference sequence). With V trimmed by 0 bases and J by 2 bases, 5 bases remained unmatched. Here the CDR3 reads CASSLGVAGVQETQYF. CDR3 nucleotides: TGTGCCAGCAGCTTGGGGGTAGCGGGGGTTCAAGAGACCCAGTACTTC.

V gene TRBV2 combines with J gene TRBJ1-2, with a tentative D call TRBD1 (5 bases). CDR1 is SNHLY and CDR2 is FYNNEI in the germline V gene. Trimming pared 6 bases from V and 8 bases from J, leaving 16 bases between. The CDR3 spans 13 residues. The CDR3 reads CASSETRSGGYTF. CDR3 coding DNA: TGTGCCAGCAGCGAGACAAGGTCAGGGGGCTACACCTTC.